A selection of T cell receptor beta chains follows, all from one sample in a study of cytomegalovirus exposure and HLA in healthy donors. TCRdb keeps only in-frame clones here, not all; method: immunoSEQ multiplex PCR. The sample yields 50,000 to 80,000 clones, 90% to 95% seen once. Input material: PBMCs. The origin of the receptors is a young woman in good health and CMV-seropositive. CDR3s include the opening cysteine and the closing phenylalanine or tryptophan. A D gene is named only where the DNA matches it firmly.

d_call	j_call	v_call	cdr3_aa	cdr3_nt
-	TRBJ2-7	TRBV2	CASSGRAYEQYF	TGTGCCAGCAGTGGCAGGGCCTACGAGCAGTACTTC
-	TRBJ2-7	TRBV5-1	CASSPYTSPKGGEQYF	TGCGCCAGCAGCCCGTACACAAGTCCTAAGGGGGGGGAGCAGTACTTC
-	TRBJ1-6	TRBV11-3	CASSLDSNSPLHF	TGTGCCAGCAGCTTAGACAGTAATTCACCCCTCCACTTT
-	TRBJ1-5	TRBV5-1	CASSPVTGVNQPQHF	TGCGCCAGCAGCCCCGTGACAGGAGTCAATCAGCCCCAGCATTTT
TRBD1	TRBJ1-4	TRBV6-1	CASRAQGAGEKLFF	TGTGCCAGCAGGGCACAGGGGGCGGGTGAAAAACTGTTTTTT
TRBD1	TRBJ2-7	TRBV5-1	CASSSRQGRAYEQYF	TGCGCCAGCAGCTCTCGACAGGGAAGAGCCTACGAGCAGTACTTC
TRBD2	TRBJ2-2	TRBV7-8	CASSPSGGGATGELFF	TGTGCCAGCAGCCCTTCGGGCGGGGGGGCCACCGGGGAGCTGTTTTTT
-	TRBJ2-3	TRBV6-4	CASRDEADTQYF	TGTGCCAGCAGAGACGAGGCAGATACGCAGTATTTT
TRBD2	TRBJ2-1	TRBV11-3	CASSRTRGSNEQFF	TGTGCCAGCAGCCGGACTAGGGGTTCGAATGAGCAGTTCTTC
TRBD1	TRBJ2-5	TRBV28	CASSRQGTRETQYF	TGTGCCAGCAGCCGACAGGGGACAAGGGAGACCCAGTACTTC
TRBD2	TRBJ2-1	TRBV28	CASSSGLAGGPSYNEQFF	TGTGCCAGCAGTTCGGGACTAGCGGGGGGGCCGTCCTACAATGAGCAGTTCTTC
TRBD1	TRBJ1-2	TRBV5-6	CASSSGSGTGPDYTF	TGTGCCAGCAGCTCGGGAAGCGGGACAGGTCCTGACTACACCTTC
-	TRBJ1-6	TRBV28	CASSQTFNSPLHF	TGTGCCAGCAGCCAGACTTTCAATTCACCCCTCCACTTT
-	TRBJ2-1	TRBV6-5	CASSYSLDISYNEQFF	TGTGCCAGCAGTTATTCTCTGGACATCTCCTACAATGAGCAGTTCTTC
TRBD2	TRBJ2-2	TRBV27	CASSRWLAGRTGELFF	TGTGCCAGCAGTCGCTGGCTAGCGGGGCGCACCGGGGAGCTGTTTTTT
-	TRBJ2-3	TRBV18	CASSPTSGRSTDTQYF	TGTGCCAGCTCACCTACGAGTGGGAGAAGCACAGATACGCAGTATTTT
-	TRBJ1-1	TRBV4-1	CASSQDPSYRATEAFF	TGCGCCAGCAGCCAAGACCCCTCCTACAGGGCCACTGAAGCTTTCTTT
TRBD1	TRBJ1-5	TRBV4-1	CASSQDLGGRAGGQPQHF	TGCGCCAGCAGCCAAGATTTGGGGGGCCGGGCAGGGGGTCAGCCCCAGCATTTT
TRBD2	TRBJ2-3	TRBV7-6	CASSLGLAGGRGEDTQYF	TGTGCCAGCAGCCTCGGACTAGCGGGGGGCAGGGGCGAAGATACGCAGTATTTT
-	TRBJ1-1	TRBV28	CASSLLQVNTEAFF	TGTGCCAGCAGTTTACTCCAGGTAAACACTGAAGCTTTCTTT
TRBD1	TRBJ1-5	TRBV27	CASSRQGDQPQHF	TGTGCCAGCAGTCGACAGGGGGATCAGCCCCAGCATTTT
TRBD2	TRBJ2-2	TRBV5-1	CASSPAGLAGGPHTGELFF	TGCGCCAGCAGCCCCGCGGGGCTAGCGGGAGGACCCCACACCGGGGAGCTGTTTTTT
TRBD1	TRBJ2-1	TRBV19	CASSPGTGGGLGEQFF	TGTGCCAGTAGTCCCGGGACAGGGGGCGGCTTAGGTGAGCAGTTCTTC
TRBD1	TRBJ1-1	TRBV18	CASSPQGAWTEAFF	TGTGCCAGCTCACCCCAGGGGGCATGGACTGAAGCTTTCTTT
TRBD2	TRBJ2-7	TRBV10-3	CATLAGSSSEQYF	TGTGCCACCCTAGCGGGGTCCTCTTCCGAGCAGTACTTC
TRBD1	TRBJ1-2	TRBV5-1	CASSLPLDRGNGYTF	TGCGCCAGCAGCTTGCCTTTGGACAGGGGGAATGGCTACACCTTC
-	TRBJ2-1	TRBV6-1	CASRGLNNEQFF	TGTGCCAGCAGGGGACTGAACAATGAGCAGTTCTTC
-	TRBJ1-2	TRBV4-2	CASSPSLGEGYYGYTF	TGTGCCAGCAGCCCCTCGCTGGGAGAAGGTTACTATGGCTACACCTTC
TRBD1	TRBJ1-5	TRBV6-5	CASSSGQGGNQPQHF	TGTGCCAGCAGTTCGGGACAGGGGGGCAATCAGCCCCAGCATTTT
-	TRBJ2-1	TRBV7-3	CASSLNGWSSYNEQFF	TGTGCCAGCAGCCTAAATGGGTGGAGCTCCTACAATGAGCAGTTCTTC
TRBD2	TRBJ2-7	TRBV10-3	CAAGLAPEQYF	TGTGCCGCGGGACTAGCTCCCGAGCAGTACTTC
TRBD1	TRBJ2-1	TRBV6-1	CASLGTGEFF	TGTGCCTCCCTCGGGACAGGGGAGTTCTTC
-	TRBJ2-3	TRBV5-1	CASSLGRVSDTQYF	TGCGCCAGCAGCTTGGGCAGGGTTTCAGATACGCAGTATTTT
-	TRBJ2-3	TRBV25-1	CASRRDGVHTQYF	TGTGCCAGCAGGCGAGACGGGGTACATACGCAGTATTTT
TRBD1	TRBJ2-7	TRBV11-2	CASSLAWTGPYEQYF	TGTGCCAGCAGCTTGGCTTGGACAGGACCCTACGAGCAGTACTTC
-	TRBJ1-2	TRBV4-3	CASSQDLTTRAQGGYTF	TGCGCCAGCAGCCAAGATCTGACAACGAGGGCGCAAGGTGGCTACACCTTC
TRBD1	TRBJ2-2	TRBV4-3	CASSQTRNRGSTGELFF	TGCGCCAGCAGCCAAACTCGAAACAGGGGGTCCACCGGGGAGCTGTTTTTT
-	TRBJ1-3	TRBV21-1	CASSGRDSLVTIYF	TGTGCCAGCAGCGGCCGGGACAGCCTGGTCACCATATATTTT
TRBD1	TRBJ2-5	TRBV5-6	CASSFEGQGLRETQYF	TGTGCCAGCAGCTTCGAGGGACAGGGGTTGAGAGAGACCCAGTACTTC
TRBD1	TRBJ1-2	TRBV28	CASMPQGARYGYTF	TGTGCCAGCATGCCACAGGGGGCTAGGTATGGCTACACCTTC